A single TCR beta chain is shown here with its context. Its antigen remains unidentified. Treatment denoted: 19 received Ad26.COV2.S at low or high dose, single or two shots; about five received placebo; per-sample allocation not given. On day 63 after the first injection, vaccine and placebo recipients gave samples. It was an adult aged 18-55 years in Boston who was the donor. The source of the sample is a study of Ad26.COV2.S vaccination and SARS-CoV-2 variants. Study-level background: Donor got 5x10^10 or 1x10^11 viral particles of Ad26.COV2.S. General study points: Substantial post-vaccination breadth of spike-specific CD8+ and CD4+ T cell responses was reported.

Sequencing used immunoSEQ multiplex PCR; TCRdb keeps in-frame clones, though not all of them. This repertoire shows some 640,000 clones, roughly 90% found once; its top ten account for about 1.5%. The V end was cut by 1 base, the J end by 4 bases, with 3 bases between. Germline loops: CDR1 SEHNR, CDR2 FQNEAQ (reference sequence). The CDR3 length is 12 residues. This sequence joins TRBV7-9 and TRBJ2-3; D gene ambiguous. The material sequenced was peripheral blood, taken in a trial of Ad26.COV2.S vaccine versus placebo. The TCR comes from a person between 18 and 65 years old who received the Ad26.COV2.S COVID-19 vaccine or a placebo. This chain's CDR3 is CASSLEADTQYF. The CDR3 DNA is TGTGCCAGCAGCTTAGAAGCAGATACGCAGTATTTT.